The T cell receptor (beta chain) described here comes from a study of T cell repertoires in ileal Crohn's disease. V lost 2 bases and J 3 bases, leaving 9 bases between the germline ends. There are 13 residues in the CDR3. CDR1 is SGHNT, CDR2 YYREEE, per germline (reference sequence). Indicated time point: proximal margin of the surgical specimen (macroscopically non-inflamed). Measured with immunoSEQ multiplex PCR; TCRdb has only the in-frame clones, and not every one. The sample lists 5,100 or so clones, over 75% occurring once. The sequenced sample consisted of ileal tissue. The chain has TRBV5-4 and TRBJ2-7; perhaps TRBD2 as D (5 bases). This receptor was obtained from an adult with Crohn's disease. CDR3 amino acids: CASSFGGFYEQYF. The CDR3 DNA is TGTGCCAGCAGCTTTGGCGGGTTCTACGAGCAGTACTTC.